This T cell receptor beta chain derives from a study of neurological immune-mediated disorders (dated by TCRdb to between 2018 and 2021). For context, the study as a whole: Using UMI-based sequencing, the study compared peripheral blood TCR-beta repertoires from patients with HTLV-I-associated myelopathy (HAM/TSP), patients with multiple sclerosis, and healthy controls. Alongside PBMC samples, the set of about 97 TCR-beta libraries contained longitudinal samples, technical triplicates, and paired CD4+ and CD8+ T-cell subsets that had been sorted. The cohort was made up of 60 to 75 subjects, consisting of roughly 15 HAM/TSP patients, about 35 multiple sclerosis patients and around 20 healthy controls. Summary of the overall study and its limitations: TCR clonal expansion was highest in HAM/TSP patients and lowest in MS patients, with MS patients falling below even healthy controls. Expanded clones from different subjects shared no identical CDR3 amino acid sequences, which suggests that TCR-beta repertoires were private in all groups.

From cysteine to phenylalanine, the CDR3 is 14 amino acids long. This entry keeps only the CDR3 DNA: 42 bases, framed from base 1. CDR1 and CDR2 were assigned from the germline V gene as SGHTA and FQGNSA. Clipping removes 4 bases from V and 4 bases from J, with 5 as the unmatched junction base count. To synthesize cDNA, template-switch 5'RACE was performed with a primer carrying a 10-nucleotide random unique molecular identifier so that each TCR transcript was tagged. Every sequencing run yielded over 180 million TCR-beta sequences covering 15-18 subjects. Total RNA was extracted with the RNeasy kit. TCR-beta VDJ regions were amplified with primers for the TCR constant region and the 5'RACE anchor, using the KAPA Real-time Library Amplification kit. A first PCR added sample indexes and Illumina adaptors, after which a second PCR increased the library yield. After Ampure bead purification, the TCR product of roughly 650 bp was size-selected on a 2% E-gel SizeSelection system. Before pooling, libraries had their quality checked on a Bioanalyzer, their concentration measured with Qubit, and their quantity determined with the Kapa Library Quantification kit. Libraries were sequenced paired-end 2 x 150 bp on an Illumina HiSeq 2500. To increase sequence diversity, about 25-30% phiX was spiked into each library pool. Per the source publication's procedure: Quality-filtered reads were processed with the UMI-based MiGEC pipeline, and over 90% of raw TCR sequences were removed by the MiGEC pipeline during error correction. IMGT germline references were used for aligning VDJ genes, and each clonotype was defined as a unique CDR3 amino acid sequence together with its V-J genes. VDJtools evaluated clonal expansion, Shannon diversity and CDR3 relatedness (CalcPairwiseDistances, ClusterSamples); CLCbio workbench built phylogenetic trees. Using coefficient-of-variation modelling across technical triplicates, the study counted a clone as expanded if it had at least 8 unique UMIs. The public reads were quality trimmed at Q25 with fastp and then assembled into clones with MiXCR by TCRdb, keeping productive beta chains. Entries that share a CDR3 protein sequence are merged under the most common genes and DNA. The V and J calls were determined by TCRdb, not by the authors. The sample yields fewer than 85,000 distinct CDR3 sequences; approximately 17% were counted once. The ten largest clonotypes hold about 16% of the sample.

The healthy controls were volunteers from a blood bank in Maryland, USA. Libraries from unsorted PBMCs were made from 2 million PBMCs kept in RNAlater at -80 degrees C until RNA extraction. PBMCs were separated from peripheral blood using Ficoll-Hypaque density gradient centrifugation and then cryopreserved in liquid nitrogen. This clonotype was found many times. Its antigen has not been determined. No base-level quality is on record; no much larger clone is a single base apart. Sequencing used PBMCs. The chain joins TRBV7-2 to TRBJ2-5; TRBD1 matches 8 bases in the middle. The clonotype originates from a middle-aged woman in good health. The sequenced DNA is TGTGCCAGCAGCTATAACACAGGGGGAGAGACCCAGTACTTC. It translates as CASSYNTGGETQYF. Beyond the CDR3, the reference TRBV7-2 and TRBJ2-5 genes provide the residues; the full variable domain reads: GAGVSQSPSNKVTEKGKDVELRCDPISGHTALYWYRQSLGQGLEFLIYFQGNSAPDKSGLPSDRFSAERTGGSVSTLTIQRTQQEDSAVYLCASSYNTGGETQYFGPGTRLLVL.